The entry below gives a single TCR beta chain sequence along with its context. The antigen it recognizes is unknown. Per-nucleotide qualities are absent, and no much larger clonotype sits a single base away. The library relied on 5' RACE. The reads were generated on an Illumina HiSeq 2000. Template switching introduced a universal primer binding site; the final cDNA contained a unique molecular identifier, enabling accurate counting of TCR cDNA molecules. Specific primers in the conserved constant-segment region were used to synthesize first-strand cDNA for TCR alpha and beta chains. Each cDNA library was double barcoded, with a SMART-Mk sample barcode plus Illumina barcodes, to control for contamination. TruSeq adapter sequences and Illumina sample barcodes were added in two successive PCR steps. Sequencing of the TCR alpha and beta cDNA libraries was done on the Illumina HiSeq platform using custom primers. Concerning the study's data processing: Raw reads were processed with MiGEC to extract unique molecular identifiers, and MiXCR was used to determine CDR3 positions. For each individual, recombination models were inferred using an EM algorithm with the repgenHMM and IGoR tools. The tcR package in R was used for shared clonotype analysis, with sharing normalized by the product of cloneset sizes. To study raw recombination free of thymic and clonal selection effects, out-of-frame nonproductive sequences were analyzed. TCRdb reworked the public reads: Q25 trimming with fastp, MiXCR clone assembly, productive beta chains retained. Identical CDR3 protein sequences are pooled into one entry, listed with their most common genes and DNA. Clone size and V and J calls follow TCRdb, not the original study. The sample table shows 250,000 to 300,000 distinct CDR3 sequences, and roughly 8.7% are seen once. Less than 4% of the sample comes from the top ten.

These data belong to a study of identical twins (dated by TCRdb to 2016 to 2017). Broadly, across the study: TCR alpha and beta repertoires from monozygotic twins, unrelated adults of various ages and cord blood were deep-sequenced to test whether fetal clonotypes persist. Replicate twin experiments were performed at different times using different library preparation protocols to rule out contamination. Overall study results and their limits: In monozygotic twins, out-of-frame TCR alpha sharing was systematically underestimated by recombination models, although the models agreed with sharing between unrelated individuals. Fewer insertions were carried by abundant cord blood beta clonotypes; a weaker similar trend was observed in young adult naive repertoires, while no such trend was observed in memory repertoires. Because the same donors could not be followed over many years, the conclusions relied on cross-sectional statistical analysis. The excess sharing between twins in beta out-of-frame sequences was weaker because fewer shared sequences reduced the signal-to-noise ratio. Zero-insertion analyses could be partly confounded by invariant T cells such as MAIT and iNKT, though diverse VJ usage argued against such confounding for most clonotypes. Compared with coincidental sharing between unrelated individuals, out-of-frame TCR alpha sequences shared between twins showed an excess of sequences with low generation probability.

Every donor in the study was a healthy Caucasian. Three pairs of female monozygotic twins, all aged about 18 to 30 years, were included in the twin cohort. CD4+ and CD8+ T cell populations were isolated with positive isolation kits from Invitrogen. This same sample was also taken into another study, of yellow fever vaccine responses in identical twins. The second publication reports: The authors reported that the T cell response to vaccination in identical twins appeared partly convergent and partly personalized. In identical twins, the study followed T cell clones that responded to the vaccine with precision.

The TCR originated in a woman aged 18-29 years in good health. The specimen was CD8+ T cells sorted from blood.

The CDR3 is CASSSPGQVYEQYF. The bases read TGTGCCAGCAGCTCCCCGGGACAGGTCTACGAGCAGTACTTC. Here the chain combines TRBV7-9 and TRBJ2-7, with TRBD1 matching 8 junction bases. The CDR3 measures 14 amino acids from cysteine to phenylalanine. Only the CDR3 region is kept as DNA, spanning 42 bases read in frame from base 1. From V the trimming removes 4 bases and from J it removes 3 bases, while the gene matches leave 5 bases of the junction unaccounted for. The germline V gene encodes CDR1 SEHNR and CDR2 FQNEAQ (reference sequence).